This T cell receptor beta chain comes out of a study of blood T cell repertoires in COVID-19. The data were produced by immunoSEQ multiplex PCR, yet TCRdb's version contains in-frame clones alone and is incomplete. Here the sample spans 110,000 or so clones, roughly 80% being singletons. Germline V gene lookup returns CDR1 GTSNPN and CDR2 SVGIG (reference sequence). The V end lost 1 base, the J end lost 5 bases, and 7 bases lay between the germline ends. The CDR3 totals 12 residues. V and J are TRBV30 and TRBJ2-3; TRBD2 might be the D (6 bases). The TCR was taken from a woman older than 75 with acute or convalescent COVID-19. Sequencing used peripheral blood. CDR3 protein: CAWSATRDTQYF. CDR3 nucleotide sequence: TGTGCCTGGAGTGCGACTAGAGATACGCAGTATTTT. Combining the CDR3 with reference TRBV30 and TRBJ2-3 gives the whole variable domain SQTIHQWPATLVQPVGSPLSLECTVEGTSNPNLYWYRQAAGRGLQLLFYSVGIGQISSEVPQNLSASRPQDRQFILSSKKLLLSDSGFYLCAWSATRDTQYFGPGTRLTVL.